The present TCR beta chain was sequenced within a study of cytomegalovirus exposure and HLA in healthy donors. Study-wide findings and caveats: The study designated about 160 TCR beta chains cytomegalovirus-associated. A few CMV-associated chains were confirmed in vitro to be specific for CMV antigens.

The donors were part of the validation cohort of 120 subjects. That cohort was separate from the first cohort, which comprised 670 or so subjects. Measured with immunoSEQ multiplex PCR; TCRdb has only the in-frame clones, and not every one. Of roughly 120,000 clones listed, under 90% are singletons. Trimming shortened V by 5 bases and J by 8 bases, and 15 bases separated the two germline ends. The germline V gene has CDR1 MDHEN and CDR2 SYDVKM. The CDR3 consists of 13 residues. Regarding this clone: Its matching antigen is unknown.

Sequencing used PBMCs. The clonotype was recovered from a man aged 25 to 45 in good health and CMV-seronegative. The genes are TRBV28 and TRBJ1-1, with no clear D. CDR3 DNA: TGTGCCAGCAGTCCTCGGGAGTGGTGGGAAGCTTTCTTT. This codes for CASSPREWWEAFF.